The sequence of this TCR beta chain was determined in a study of T cell changes during pregnancy in multiple sclerosis. V trimming: 4 bases; J trimming: 7 bases; junction bases outside the gene matches: 10. CDR1 is LNHDA, CDR2 SQIVND, per germline (reference sequence). This CDR3 is 16 amino acids long. Some clones are missing from TCRdb's copy, which holds only in-frame ones; the method was immunoSEQ multiplex PCR. The sample lists some 130,000 clones, roughly 95% occurring once. The sequencing here drew on peripheral blood, taken after pregnancy. The chain couples TRBV19 to TRBJ2-1, with TRBD2 matching 10 bases. This receptor was obtained from a female donor with multiple sclerosis, enrolled in a pregnancy study. The CDR3 nucleotides are TGTGCCAGTAGTACTTTAGCGGGAGGCGTTGGGAATGAGCAGTTCTTC. Protein: CASSTLAGGVGNEQFF. The full variable domain, completed using reference TRBV19 and TRBJ2-1, is DGGITQSPKYLFRKEGQNVTLSCEQNLNHDAMYWYRQDPGQGLRLIYYSQIVNDFQKGDIAEGYSVSREKKESFPLTVTSAQKNPTAFYLCASSTLAGGVGNEQFFGPGTRLTVL.